This TCR beta chain was captured by sequencing in a study of T cells in Graves' hyperthyroidism and ophthalmopathy. Study results and limitations: The model forecast ophthalmopathy, anticipating it by a median around 6.5 months before onset. Clonotypes that were expanded in thyroid above 0.001 mostly appeared in blood too.

Trimming at V came to 3 bases and at J to 2 bases, leaving 6 bases not matched to a gene. There are 15 residues in the CDR3. Germline-derived CDR1 and CDR2 are LNHDA and SQIVND (reference sequence). This clonotype has only a few counts. Its matching antigen is unknown. It was RNA transcripts that yielded the amplified TCR beta CDR3 regions. In the first-round RT-PCR of the TCR CDR3, the HTBI primer set was used. TCRdb reprocessed the multiplex PCR reads with MiXCR, giving one entry per CDR3 protein. The sample lists hundreds of thousands of distinct CDR3 sequences; less than 25% were seen once. PBMCs stemmed from about 9.7 ml fresh peripheral blood.

Sequenced sample: blood. The sequence came from a man younger than 45 with Graves' ophthalmopathy. The genes are TRBV19 and TRBJ2-7, with 8 bases identical to TRBD1. CDR3 sequence: CASSIGQGEAYEQYF. DNA of the CDR3: TGTGCCAGTAGTATCGGACAGGGAGAGGCCTACGAGCAGTACTTC.